This entry lists 21 T cell receptor beta chains sequenced from one sample in a study of blood T cells in healthy people across ages. Together with a sample-barcoded 5' primer, a J-beta primer mix was included in a second PCR lasting roughly 6 to 12 cycles. TCRdb used MiXCR to reprocess the 5' RACE reads, holding one entry per CDR3 protein. The sample has about 1.4 million distinct CDR3 sequences, approximately 59% seen once; the top ten hold 6.5% to 8%. Sequencing was done on a sample of blood. The source is a man younger than 35 in good health.

The V gene is TRBV11-1, the J gene TRBJ2-3; TRBD2 matches at 10 bases. The V gene's germline CDR1 is SGHAT and CDR2 FQDESV (reference sequence). CDR3 size: 18 residues. Losses at the gene ends were 2 bases for V and 2 bases for J; bases not matched to a gene: 10. Here the CDR3 reads CASSLTLRTSGPTDTQYF. The CDR3 bases are TGTGCCAGCAGCTTAACCCTCCGGACTAGCGGCCCCACAGATACGCAGTATTTT. Complete variable domain (other parts from reference TRBV11-1 and TRBJ2-3): EAEVAQSPRYKITEKSQAVAFWCDPISGHATLYWYRQILGQGPELLVQFQDESVVDDSQLPKDRFSAERLKGVDSTLKIQPAELGDSAMYLCASSLTLRTSGPTDTQYFGPGTRLTVL.

This clonotype has just a few counts. The chain carries TRBV12-3 or TRBV12-4 and TRBJ1-2; 7 nucleotides agree with TRBD1. The CDR3 length is 14 residues. Germline trimming cut 6 bases from V and 8 bases from J; bases unmatched to any gene: 12. The CDR3 nucleotides read TGTGCCAGCAGCTCAGGGGGGGCATTGAGAGGCTACACCTTC. Translated: CASSSGGALRGYTF.

This chain links TRBV5-1 with TRBJ2-3; D is possibly TRBD1 or TRBD2 (5 bases each). The CDR3 loop spans 19 amino acids. Per the germline V gene, CDR1 is SGHRS and CDR2 is YFSETQ. V was shortened by 0 bases and J by 6 bases, with 26 bases between the two germline ends. CDR3 nucleotide sequence: TGCGCCAGCAGCTTGGCCTTCCTCGGGGCAGGGCCCCCAGGGGATACGCAGTATTTT. Its protein product is CASSLAFLGAGPPGDTQYF. The complete variable domain, with remaining parts taken from reference TRBV5-1 and TRBJ2-3, reads KAGVTQTPRYLIKTRGQQVTLSCSPISGHRSVSWYQQTPGQGLQFLFEYFSETQRNKGNFPGRFSGRQFSNSRSEMNVSTLELGDSALYLCASSLAFLGAGPPGDTQYFGPGTRLTVL.

The rearrangement uses TRBV18 and TRBJ2-5; no clear D. Trimming took off 3 bases at V and 3 bases at J, with 17 bases between the two ends. From germline, CDR1 is KGHSH and CDR2 LQKENI. CDR3 length: 16 amino acids. CDR3 sequence (DNA): TGTGCCAGCTCACCCGACTCAGCTAGGCTTAAAGAGACCCAGTACTTC. Its protein is CASSPDSARLKETQYF.

V and J are TRBV28 and TRBJ1-4, with a possible D match to TRBD1 (5 bases). The CDR3 sequence is 19 residues long. Trimming left V 5 bases short and J 0 bases short, with 22 bases between. Germline V CDR1 and CDR2: MDHEN, SYDVKM. The CDR3 DNA follows: TGTGCCAGCAGTGAGAGTGGGGGAGTATTTACAGCAACTAATGAAAAACTGTTTTTT. Protein sequence: CASSESGGVFTATNEKLFF. Drawing the rest from reference TRBV28 and TRBJ1-4, the complete variable domain is DVKVTQSSRYLVKRTGEKVFLECVQDMDHENMFWYRQDPGLGLRLIYFSYDVKMKEKGDIPEGYSVSREKKERFSLILESASTNQTSMYLCASSESGGVFTATNEKLFFGSGTQLSVL.

A few counts support this clonotype. V gene TRBV4-2 combines with J gene TRBJ2-3; the match to TRBD2 covers 8 bases. Germline CDR1 is LGHNA and CDR2 is YNFKEQ. J lost 4 bases, V lost 4 bases, and 16 bases had no gene match. CDR3 size: 18 residues. CDR3 coding DNA: TGTGCCAGCAGCCCATTTCCGCGGACTAGCACGTCATCAGATACGCAGTATTTT. Its translation: CASSPFPRTSTSSDTQYF.

The V call is TRBV3-1, the J call TRBJ2-3; TRBD2 matches at 10 bases. This CDR3 spans 18 amino acids. The germline gives CDR1 LGHDT, CDR2 YNNKEL (reference sequence). V was clipped by 0 bases and J by 5 bases; unmatched bases: 11. The CDR3 DNA sequence: TGTGCCAGCAGCCAAGATATCCTAGCGGGGGTCGGTATAGATACGCAGTATTTT. Protein sequence: CASSQDILAGVGIDTQYF.

V is TRBV2 and J is TRBJ2-5; 8 nucleotides match TRBD2. Germline lookup yields CDR1 SNHLY and CDR2 FYNNEI. This CDR3 comprises 14 residues. V gave up 7 bases and J gave up 5 bases; unmatched junction bases: 9. The CDR3 loop is CASTLAGSGETQYF. The CDR3 nucleotides are TGTGCCAGCACCTTAGCGGGGAGTGGCGAGACCCAGTACTTC.

A single count supports this clonotype. This chain joins TRBV4-2 and TRBJ2-3, with TRBD2 matching 8 bases. V was pared by 7 bases and J by 5 bases, with 11 bases of the junction left unmatched. The CDR3 loop spans 15 amino acids. Germline V gene sequence: CDR1 LGHNA, CDR2 YNFKEQ. DNA of the CDR3: TGTGCCAGCAACCTAGCGGGCCGGGGCGAAGATACGCAGTATTTT. Translation: CASNLAGRGEDTQYF.

This chain links TRBV12-5 with TRBJ1-1; no clear D gene. Trimming took off 4 bases at V and 1 base at J, with 13 bases between the two ends. This CDR3 comprises 15 residues. In germline, CDR1 is LGHNT, CDR2 FRNRAP. The CDR3, as DNA: TGTGCTAGTGGTTCCCCGGAGCACCGGAACACTGAAGCTTTCTTT. This codes for CASGSPEHRNTEAFF. Supplemented by reference TRBV12-5 and TRBJ1-1, the full variable domain reads DARVTQTPRHKVTEMGQEVTMRCQPILGHNTVFWYRQTMMQGLELLAYFRNRAPLDDSGMPKDRFSAEMPDATLATLKIQPSEPRDSAVYFCASGSPEHRNTEAFFGQGTRLTVV.

This clonotype was seen more than once but under ten times. This rearrangement joins TRBV10-3 to TRBJ2-1, with 11 nucleotides matching TRBD2. This CDR3 comprises 14 residues. Germline-derived CDR1 and CDR2 are ENHRY and SYGVKD. The junction had 4 bases not matched to a gene; V was cut back by 6 bases and J by 6 bases. The CDR3 sequence: CAIRGTSGFNEQFF. In DNA form, the CDR3 reads TGTGCCATCAGAGGGACTAGCGGATTCAATGAGCAGTTCTTC.

This chain joins TRBV7-2 and TRBJ2-1; possibly TRBD1 for D (6 bases). V lost 5 bases, J lost 4 bases, and 18 bases lay in between. Per germline, CDR1 SGHTA and CDR2 FQGNSA. The length of the CDR3 is 16 residues. CDR3 nucleotides: TGTGCCAGCAGCGCCAATTTCGGGACAACTTACAATGAGCAGTTCTTC. This gives the protein CASSANFGTTYNEQFF.

There are a few counts of this clonotype. The rearrangement uses TRBV29-1 and TRBJ2-3; 11 positions match TRBD1. Unmatched junction bases numbered 4, after V lost 3 bases and J lost 2 bases. Germline lookup yields CDR1 SQVTM and CDR2 ANQGSEA. The CDR3 runs 15 residues. The CDR3: CSVEPGQGDTDTQYF. The CDR3 DNA reads as TGCAGCGTTGAGCCGGGACAGGGGGACACAGATACGCAGTATTTT.

This clonotype was counted a few times. The V and J genes are TRBV6-5 and TRBJ1-2, with D unclear. The CDR3 has 15 amino acids. Deletions cut 4 bases from V and 4 bases from J, with 16 bases between. Germline V lookup: CDR1 MNHEY, CDR2 SVGAGI. DNA for the CDR3: TGTGCCAGCAGTTCTCTAGAGGTGATTCCCTATGGCTACACCTTC. It yields the protein CASSSLEVIPYGYTF.

This clonotype has just a few counts. J is TRBJ2-1 and V is TRBV6-6; TRBD2 matches 10 bases. This CDR3 contains 17 residues. Germline V gives CDR1 MNHNY, CDR2 SVGAGI (reference sequence). The junction had 9 bases not matched to a gene; V was cut back by 2 bases and J by 5 bases. In nucleotides, the CDR3 is TGTGCCAGCAGTTACGCTAGCGGGAGAGATGGCAACAATGAGCAGTTCTTC. Its protein is CASSYASGRDGNNEQFF.

This rearrangement joins TRBV6-2 or TRBV6-3 to TRBJ1-1; D unclear. V was clipped by 4 bases and J by 10 bases, with 13 bases between them. CDR1 MNHEY and CDR2 SVGEGT come from the germline V gene. The CDR3 has 12 residues. DNA of the CDR3: TGTGCCAGCAGTTCAACCCCCCGGGGAGCTTTCTTT. Protein sequence: CASSSTPRGAFF.

This clonotype appeared once. At one end, the junction sequence differs from germline, possibly due to a read error. V is TRBV7-7 and J is TRBJ1-1; D possibly corresponds to TRBD1 (5 bases). This CDR3 is 15 amino acids long. The germline V gene encodes CDR1 SSHAT and CDR2 FNYEAQ (reference sequence). CDR3 nucleotides: TGTGCTAGCAGCCCAATAGGCGGGGGGAACACTGAAGCTTTCTTT. Translated: CASSPIGGGNTEAFF.

V gene TRBV28 combines with J gene TRBJ2-7; D is unclear. V lost 6 bases and J lost 6, with 15 bases in between. CDR3 length equals 13 residues. Germline CDR1 MDHEN, CDR2 SYDVKM. The CDR3 reads CASRIPGVIEQYF. The CDR3 coding sequence is TGTGCCAGCAGGATACCTGGGGTAATCGAGCAGTACTTC.

The chain combines TRBV14 with TRBJ2-1; a possible D gene is TRBD2 (6 bases). V was cut by 2 bases and J by 0 bases, with 11 bases left in between. The length of the CDR3 is 16 residues. Per the germline V gene, CDR1 is SGHDN and CDR2 is FVKESK. The DNA of the CDR3 is TGTGCCAGCAGCCAACGGGACTCTTTCTCCTACAATGAGCAGTTCTTC. It translates to CASSQRDSFSYNEQFF.

Only a few counts were recorded for this clonotype. V and J are TRBV6-5 and TRBJ1-1, with 7 bases fitting TRBD1. The germline CDR1 and CDR2 sequences are MNHEY and SVGAGI. V trimming: 9 bases; J trimming: 4 bases; junction bases outside the gene matches: 8. This CDR3 contains 13 residues. The CDR3: CASGDSIVTEAFF. The CDR3 DNA sequence: TGTGCCAGTGGGGACAGTATCGTCACTGAAGCTTTCTTT.

This chain joins TRBV6-1 and TRBJ2-2; the match to TRBD1 covers 7 bases. The germline V gene has CDR1 MNHNS and CDR2 SASEGT. There are 17 residues in the CDR3. The V and J ends lost 8 bases and 5 bases, in that order; junction bases with no gene match: 17. The CDR3 sequence is CASRWGSTGSGTGELFF. The CDR3 DNA sequence: TGTGCCAGCCGCTGGGGGTCGACAGGGAGTGGGACCGGGGAGCTGTTTTTT.